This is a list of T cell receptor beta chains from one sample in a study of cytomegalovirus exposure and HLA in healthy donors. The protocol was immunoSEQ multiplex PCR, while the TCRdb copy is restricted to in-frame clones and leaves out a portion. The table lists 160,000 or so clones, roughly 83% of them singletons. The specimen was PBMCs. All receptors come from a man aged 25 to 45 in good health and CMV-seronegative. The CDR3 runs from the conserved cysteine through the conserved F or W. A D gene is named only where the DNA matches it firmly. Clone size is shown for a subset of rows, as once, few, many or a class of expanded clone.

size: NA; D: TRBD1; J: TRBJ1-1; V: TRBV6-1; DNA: TGTGCCAGCAGTCGGGACAGGGAGAACACTGAAGCTTTCTTT; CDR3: CASSRDRENTEAFF
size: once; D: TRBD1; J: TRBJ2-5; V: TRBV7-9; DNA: TGTGCCAGCAGCTTAGGCCCCCGTGGCAGGGGGCTGCAAGAGACCCAGTACTTC; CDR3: CASSLGPRGRGLQETQYF
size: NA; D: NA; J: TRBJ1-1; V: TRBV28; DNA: TGTGCCAGCAGTTTAGGCCGAATGGCTTTCTTT; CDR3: CASSLGRMAFF
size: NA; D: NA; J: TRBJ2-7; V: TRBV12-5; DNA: TGTGCTAGTGGTTTGGTAATGACCCTAGCGTCCTCCTACGAGCAGTACTTC; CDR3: CASGLVMTLASSYEQYF
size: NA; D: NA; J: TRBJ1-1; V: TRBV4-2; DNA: TGTGCCAGCAGCCAAGGGACAGCGAACACTGAAGCTTTCTTT; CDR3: CASSQGTANTEAFF
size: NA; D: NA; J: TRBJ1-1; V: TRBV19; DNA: TGTGCCAGTGCCGGTGAGCCTTTCTTT; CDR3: CASAGEPFF
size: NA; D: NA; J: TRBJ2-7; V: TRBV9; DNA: TGTGCCAGCAGCGCCCAGGACACCTCCTACGAGCAGTACTTC; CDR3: CASSAQDTSYEQYF
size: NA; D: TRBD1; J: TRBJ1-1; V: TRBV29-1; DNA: TGCAGCGTTGACGGCGGACAGGGCCACACTGAAGCTTTCTTT; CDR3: CSVDGGQGHTEAFF
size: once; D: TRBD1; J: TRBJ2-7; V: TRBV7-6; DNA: TGTGCCAGCAGCCCTCGACAGGGGGACGCCGAGCAGTACTTC; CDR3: CASSPRQGDAEQYF
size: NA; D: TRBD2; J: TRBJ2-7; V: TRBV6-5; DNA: TGTGCCAGCGAGCGGGGGGGAAACGAGCAGTACTTC; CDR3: CASERGGNEQYF
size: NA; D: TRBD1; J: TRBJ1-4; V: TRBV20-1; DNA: TGCAGTGCTAGGGGGGGACAGAGACTGTTTTTT; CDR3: CSARGGQRLFF
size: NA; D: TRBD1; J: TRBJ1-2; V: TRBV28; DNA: TGTGCCAGCAGTTTTGGCAACAGGGGTGGCTACACCTTC; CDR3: CASSFGNRGGYTF
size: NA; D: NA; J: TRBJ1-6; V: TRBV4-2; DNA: TGTGCCAGCAGCTCTCAGAATTCACCCCTCCACTTT; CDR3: CASSSQNSPLHF
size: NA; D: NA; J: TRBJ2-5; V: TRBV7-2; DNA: TGTGCCAGCAGCCCCCCGGGGTGGATCCAAGAGACCCAGTACTTC; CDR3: CASSPPGWIQETQYF
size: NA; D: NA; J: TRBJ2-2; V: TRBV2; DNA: TGTGCCAGCAGTGATCTAGCCTCGAACACCGGGGAGCTGTTTTTT; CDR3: CASSDLASNTGELFF
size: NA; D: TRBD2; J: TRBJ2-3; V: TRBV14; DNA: TGTGCCAGCAGCCAACGGACTAGCGGGGGAAGGGGAGATACGCAGTATTTT; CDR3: CASSQRTSGGRGDTQYF
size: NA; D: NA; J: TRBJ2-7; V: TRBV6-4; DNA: TGTGCCAGCAGTAAACAGGAGGGGTACGAGCAGTACTTC; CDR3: CASSKQEGYEQYF
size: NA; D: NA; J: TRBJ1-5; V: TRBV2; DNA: TGTGCCAGCAGTGAAGCAGTCGGGACACAGCCCCAGCATTTT; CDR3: CASSEAVGTQPQHF
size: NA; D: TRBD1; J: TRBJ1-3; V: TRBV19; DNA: TGTGCCAGTAGCGGGACAGGGAATGGAAACACCATATATTTT; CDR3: CASSGTGNGNTIYF
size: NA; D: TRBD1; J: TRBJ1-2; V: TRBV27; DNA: TGTGCCAGCAGTTACTCAGGGGGTCCTAACTATGGCTACACCTTC; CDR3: CASSYSGGPNYGYTF
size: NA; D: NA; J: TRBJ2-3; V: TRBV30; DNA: TGTGCCTGGAGTTACGGGAAGAGCACAGATACGCAGTATTTT; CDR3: CAWSYGKSTDTQYF
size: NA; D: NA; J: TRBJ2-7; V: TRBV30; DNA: TGTGCCTGGACCACCGGGCTGGAGGGCGAGCAGTACTTC; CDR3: CAWTTGLEGEQYF
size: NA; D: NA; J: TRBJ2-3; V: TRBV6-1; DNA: TGTGCCAGCAGCACGCAGACTAGCACAGATACGCAGTATTTT; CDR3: CASSTQTSTDTQYF
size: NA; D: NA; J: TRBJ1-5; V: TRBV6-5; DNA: TGTGCCAGCAGTTACGACAGATCCCAGCCCCAGCATTTT; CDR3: CASSYDRSQPQHF
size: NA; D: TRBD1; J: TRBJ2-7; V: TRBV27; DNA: TGTGCCAGCAGTGAGACAGGGAGCTACGAGCAGTACTTC; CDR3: CASSETGSYEQYF
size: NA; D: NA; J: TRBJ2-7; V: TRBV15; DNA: TGTGCCACCAGCAGAGATCCCCCCAACTACGAGCAGTACTTC; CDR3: CATSRDPPNYEQYF
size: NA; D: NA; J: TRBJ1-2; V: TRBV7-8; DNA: TGTGCCAGCAGCTTAGACGCGGGTGGATATGGCTACACCTTC; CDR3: CASSLDAGGYGYTF
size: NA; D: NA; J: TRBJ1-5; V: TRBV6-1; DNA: TGTGCCCGCAGTGAAGCGAGGTGTCAGCCCCAGCATTTT; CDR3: CARSEARCQPQHF
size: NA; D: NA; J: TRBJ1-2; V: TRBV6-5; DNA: TGTGCCAGCAGTAACACAGGGTATGGCTACACCTTC; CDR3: CASSNTGYGYTF
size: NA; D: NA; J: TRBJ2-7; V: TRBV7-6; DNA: TGTGCCAGCAGCTTAGAGGCTCAGGGAAACTACGAGCAGTACTTC; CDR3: CASSLEAQGNYEQYF
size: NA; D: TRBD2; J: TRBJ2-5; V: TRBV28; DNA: TGTGCCAGCACCTCTGGGGGACTAGCGGGAGAAGAGACCCAGTACTTC; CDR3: CASTSGGLAGEETQYF
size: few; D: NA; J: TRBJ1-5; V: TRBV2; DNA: TGTGCCAGCAGCCCGCTGGGAGGCGTTAGCAATCAGCCCCAGCATTTT; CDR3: CASSPLGGVSNQPQHF
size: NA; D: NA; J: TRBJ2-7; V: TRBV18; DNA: TGTGCCAGCTCACCAACACAGGGCCCCGCCGGAGAAGAGCAGTACTTC; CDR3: CASSPTQGPAGEEQYF
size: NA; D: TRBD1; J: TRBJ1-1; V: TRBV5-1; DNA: TGCGCCAGCAGCTTGGATGTGACAGGGCTCACTGAAGCTTTCTTT; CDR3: CASSLDVTGLTEAFF
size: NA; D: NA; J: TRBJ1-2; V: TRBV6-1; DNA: TGTGCCAGCAGTGATCCCACGGGAGTGTATGGCTACACCTTC; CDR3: CASSDPTGVYGYTF
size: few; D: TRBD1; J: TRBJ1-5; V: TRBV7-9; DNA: TGTGCCAGCAGCGCCCAGACCAGGGGGCGCGATCAGCCCCAGCATTTT; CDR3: CASSAQTRGRDQPQHF
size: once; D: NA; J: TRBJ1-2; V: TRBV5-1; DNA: TGCGCCAGCAGCACTATGACAGATAACTATGGCTACACCTTC; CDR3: CASSTMTDNYGYTF
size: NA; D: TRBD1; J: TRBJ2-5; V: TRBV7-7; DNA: TGTGCTATCCGGGACAGGGGAGAGACCCAGTACTTC; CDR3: CAIRDRGETQYF
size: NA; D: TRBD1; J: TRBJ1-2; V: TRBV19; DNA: TGTGCCAGTACCACGCAGGGACAGGGCAGAGGCGGCTACACCTTC; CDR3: CASTTQGQGRGGYTF
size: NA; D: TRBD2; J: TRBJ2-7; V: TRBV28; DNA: TGTGCCAGCCTCAGCGGGACTACTCCCTACGAGCAGTACTTC; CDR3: CASLSGTTPYEQYF
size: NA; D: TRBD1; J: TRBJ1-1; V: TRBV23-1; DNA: TGCGCCAGCAGTCCGGTGGACAGGGATATCGAAGCTTTCTTT; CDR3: CASSPVDRDIEAFF
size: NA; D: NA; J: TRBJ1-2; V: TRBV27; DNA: TGTGCCAGCAGTTTCGTCTCTAACTATGGCTACACCTTC; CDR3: CASSFVSNYGYTF
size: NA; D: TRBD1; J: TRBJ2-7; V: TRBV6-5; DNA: TGTGCCAGCACCGACGGACAGGGGGCCTACGAGCAGTACTTC; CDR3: CASTDGQGAYEQYF
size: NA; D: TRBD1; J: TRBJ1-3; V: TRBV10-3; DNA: TGTGCCATCAGTCCGGGACAGGGTACTGGAAACACCATATATTTT; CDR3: CAISPGQGTGNTIYF
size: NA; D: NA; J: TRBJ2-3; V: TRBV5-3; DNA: TGTGCCAGAAGCTTGGCCAGGGTTGCCACAGATACGCAGTATTTT; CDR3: CARSLARVATDTQYF
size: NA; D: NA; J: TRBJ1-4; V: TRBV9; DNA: TGTGCCAGCAGTCGGAGGCCGCCGGCAGAAAAACTGTTTTTT; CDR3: CASSRRPPAEKLFF
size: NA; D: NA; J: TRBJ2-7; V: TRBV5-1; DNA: TGCGCCAGCAGCTTAGGCCCCAGGGCAAGGGCCTACGAGCAGTACTTC; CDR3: CASSLGPRARAYEQYF
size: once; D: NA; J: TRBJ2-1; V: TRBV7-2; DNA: TGTGCCAGCAGCTGGGACTTCAGCTCCTACAATGAGCAGTTCTTC; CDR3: CASSWDFSSYNEQFF
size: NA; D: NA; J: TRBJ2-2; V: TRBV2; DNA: TGTGCCAGCAGCGGGTCCACAAACACCGGGGAGCTGTTTTTT; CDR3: CASSGSTNTGELFF
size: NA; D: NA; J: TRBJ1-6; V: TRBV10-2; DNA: TGCGCCAGCAAACAGGTCTATAATTCACCCCTCCACTTT; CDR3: CASKQVYNSPLHF
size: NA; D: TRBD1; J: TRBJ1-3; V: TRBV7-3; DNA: TGTGCCAGCAGCGTAGACAGGGTACCTGGAAACACCATATATTTT; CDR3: CASSVDRVPGNTIYF
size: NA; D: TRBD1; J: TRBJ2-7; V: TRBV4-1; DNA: TGCGCCAGCAGCCTGGGACAGCAGGCTACTGACGAGCAGTACTTC; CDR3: CASSLGQQATDEQYF